This TCR beta chain was obtained from a study of T cell repertoires in cytomegalovirus infection. Only a few counts were recorded for this clonotype. TCRdb analysed the reads with MiXCR anew, one entry per CDR3 protein. The sample lists 400,000 or so distinct CDR3 sequences; about 33% were seen once. There are 15 residues in the CDR3. The trim removed 3 bases at V and 5 bases at J, leaving 5 bases unmatched. The germline CDR1 and CDR2 sequences are LNHDA and SQIVND (reference sequence). V gene TRBV19 combines with J gene TRBJ1-5, with 9 bases lining up with TRBD1. Sequenced: PBMCs. The TCR was taken from a human donor in good health (CMV status not recorded). Some clones in this sample may be carry-over from other donors' samples. The CDR3 loop reads CASSIYTGGDQPQHF. The CDR3 coding sequence is TGTGCCAGTAGTATTTACACAGGGGGCGATCAGCCCCAGCATTTT.